Below, 10 T cell receptor beta chains from the same sample are listed, as sequenced in a study of T-cell memory formation after mild COVID-19. Each CDR3 protein gets one entry after TCRdb re-called the 5' RACE reads with MiXCR. The profile shows roughly 380,000 distinct CDR3 sequences, 25% to 30% of them singletons. The sample consisted of PBMCs or a T cell subset sorted from them (not recorded which). The receptors here all came from an adult woman who had mild COVID-19 (a few samples of this study predate the infection). Cell type and time point are not known.

The chain couples TRBV24-1 to TRBJ2-3; TRBD2 agrees at 12 bases. CDR1 and CDR2 from the germline V gene are KGHDR and SFDVKD. V lost 3 bases, J lost 4 bases, and 4 bases stayed unmatched. The CDR3 length is 16 residues. The CDR3 DNA is TGTGCCACCAGTGATCTGACTAGCGGGAGTGCAGATACGCAGTATTTT. It encodes CATSDLTSGSADTQYF.

This clonotype turned up a few times. The chain is built from TRBV10-3 and TRBJ2-1; tentative D call: TRBD2 (7 bases). The CDR3 contains 12 residues. CDR1 ENHRY and CDR2 SYGVKD come from the germline V gene. The ends were cut back, 8 bases at V and 15 bases at J, with 20 bases in the middle. The CDR3, as DNA: TGTGCCATCCTCGGACTAGGGGGGGTTCTGTTCTTC. Translation gives CAILGLGGVLFF.

This chain joins TRBV2 and TRBJ2-2; 12 bases are a match to TRBD2. The germline V gene has CDR1 SNHLY and CDR2 FYNNEI. This CDR3 is 17 amino acids long. V lost 8 bases to trimming and J lost 3 bases; unmatched junction nucleotides: 10. CDR3 coding DNA: TGTGCCAGCGCATCGACTAGCGGGAGTGTGGACACCGGGGAGCTGTTTTTT. It encodes CASASTSGSVDTGELFF.

The chain links TRBV14 to TRBJ2-6; D could derive from TRBD1 or TRBD2 (5 bases each). CDR3 length equals 18 residues. Trimming took off 0 bases at V and 0 bases at J, with 12 bases between the two ends. Germline CDR1 and CDR2: SGHDN and FVKESK. CDR3 residues: CASSQDWGWVSGANVLTF. CDR3 nucleotides: TGTGCCAGCAGCCAAGACTGGGGGTGGGTCTCTGGGGCCAACGTCCTGACTTTC.

This chain connects TRBV19 to TRBJ1-6, with D unclear. The CDR3 is made up of 15 amino acids. Trimming took 10 bases from V and 2 from J, leaving 15 bases between them. Germline V gives CDR1 LNHDA, CDR2 SQIVND (reference sequence). The CDR3 loop reads CATTLDQTYNSPLHF. The CDR3 DNA reads as TGTGCCACTACCCTGGACCAGACCTATAATTCACCCCTCCACTTT.

This clonotype was detected only a few times. The CDR3 region has the DNA TGTGCCAGCATTCGGACTAGCGGGAGCTTGAATGAGCAGTTCTTC. Translating gives CASIRTSGSLNEQFF. J is TRBJ2-1 and V is TRBV12-3 or TRBV12-4, with 13 bases matching TRBD2. The J segment lost 7 bases and the V segment lost 7 bases, leaving 7 bases of the junction unmatched. The CDR3 runs to 15 residues.

This clonotype has only a few counts. This chain links TRBV5-1 with TRBJ1-1; 9 positions match TRBD1. V dropped 4 bases and J dropped 0; count of bases not matched to a gene: 7. Germline-derived CDR1 and CDR2 are SGHRS and YFSETQ. This CDR3 comprises 16 residues. Here the CDR3 reads CASSRGQGRMNTEAFF. In nucleotides, the CDR3 is TGCGCCAGCAGCCGGGGACAGGGAAGGATGAACACTGAAGCTTTCTTT.

In this sample, this clonotype turned up a few times. The rearrangement joins TRBV7-9 to TRBJ1-2; D ambiguous. The CDR3 extends over 14 amino acids. V dropped 0 bases and J dropped 7 bases, with 12 bases sitting between them. Looked up from germline, CDR1 is SEHNR and CDR2 is FQNEAQ (reference sequence). The chain's CDR3 is CASSLAGTTRGYTF. The CDR3 DNA follows: TGTGCCAGCAGCTTAGCGGGTACGACTCGTGGCTACACCTTC.

CDR3 sequence reads: CSVGRVPNYGYTF. The CDR3, as DNA: TGCAGCGTTGGCAGGGTCCCAAACTATGGCTACACCTTC. V gene TRBV29-1 combines with J gene TRBJ1-2, with a possible D match to TRBD1 (5 bases). The CDR3 spans 13 residues. V lost 4 bases and J 2 bases, leaving 11 bases between the germline ends. The germline gives CDR1 SQVTM, CDR2 ANQGSEA. The full variable domain, with the rest looked up from reference TRBV29-1 and TRBJ1-2, is SAVISQKPSRDICQRGTSLTIQCQVDSQVTMMFWYRQQPGQSLTLIATANQGSEATYESGFVIDKFPISRPNLTFSTLTVSNMSPEDSSIYLCSVGRVPNYGYTFGSGTRLTVV.

The V call is TRBV12-3 or TRBV12-4, the J call TRBJ1-2; 9 nucleotides agree with TRBD1. V shed 3 bases and J 0 bases; nucleotides not matched to a gene: 2. This CDR3 has 15 amino acids. The CDR3 is CASSFRTGANYGYTF. Here the CDR3 DNA reads TGTGCCAGCAGTTTCCGGACAGGGGCTAACTATGGCTACACCTTC.